This entry is about one T cell receptor (beta chain). Its antigen is unknown. Trimming took off 0 bases at V and 6 bases at J, with 18 bases between the two ends. In germline, CDR1 is SGHVS, CDR2 FQNEAQ. This CDR3 has 16 amino acids. The entry originates in a study of shared clonotypes between healthy human individuals. Deep was the level used in running the assay. The data were produced by immunoSEQ multiplex PCR, yet TCRdb's version contains in-frame clones alone and is incomplete. The sample has approximately 100,000 clones, around 71% seen once; the top ten hold more than 20%. Findings and caveats of the study: Richness estimates generally favored naive over memory subsets.

With CCR7-negative CD45RA+ TemRA cells, CD45RO+ cells were combined in CD8 memory. The sample taken for sequencing was memory CD8+ T cells sorted from blood. Subset given: CD45RO+ cells pooled with CCR7-negative TemRA cells. This receptor was obtained from a woman in her twenties or thirties in good health. This sequence joins TRBV7-8 and TRBJ2-7, with D perhaps TRBD1 or TRBD2 (5 bases each). Here the CDR3 DNA reads TGTGCCAGCAGCTTAGCGAACGAGGGCAGGGCTGCCGAGCAGTACTTC. Protein product: CASSLANEGRAAEQYF.